A single sample is the source of the 28 T cell receptor beta chains below, sequenced in a study of blood T cells in healthy people across ages. A second 7 to 11 cycle PCR used barcoded and J-beta primers. TCRdb re-called the 5' RACE reads through MiXCR, storing one row per CDR3 protein. The repertoire holds 1.8 million or so distinct CDR3 sequences, roughly two fifths seen once, with 20% to 25% in the top ten. The material sequenced was blood. These receptors all stem from a human donor in good health.

The V and J genes are TRBV3-1 and TRBJ1-4; D ambiguous. This CDR3 has 15 residues. Trimming removed 1 base at V and 2 bases at J, with 8 bases between. Germline V gene data show CDR1 as LGHDT and CDR2 as YNNKEL (reference sequence). In DNA, the CDR3 is TGTGCCAGCAGCCAAGTTTTTGGGACTAATGAAAAACTGTTTTTT. Translated: CASSQVFGTNEKLFF.

V and J are TRBV12-3 or TRBV12-4 and TRBJ2-5, with 7 bases identical to TRBD1. Matching the DNA end better, TRBJ2-1 makes the J call doubtful. The CDR3 is made up of 17 amino acids. DNA of the CDR3: TGTGCCAGCAGTCGTACCCATACGGCCACAGGGGTTGAGACCCAGTTCTTC. As protein: CASSRTHTATGVETQFF.

This clonotype was observed a few times. This chain joins TRBV12-3 or TRBV12-4 and TRBJ1-2; D is unresolved. The length of the CDR3 is 13 residues. V lost 4 bases and J 0 bases, leaving 6 bases between the germline ends. The CDR3 region has the DNA TGTGCCAGCAGTTGGACTACTAACTATGGCTACACCTTC. Its protein product is CASSWTTNYGYTF.

CDR3 amino acids: CASSLGSGQENYGYTF. For the CDR3, the DNA is TGCGCCAGCAGCTTGGGGAGCGGACAGGAAAACTATGGCTACACCTTC. The gene calls are TRBV5-1 and TRBJ1-2; 7 positions match TRBD1. The CDR3 has 16 residues. Germline V gene sequence: CDR1 SGHRS, CDR2 YFSETQ. V gave up 0 bases and J gave up 2 bases; unmatched junction bases: 7.

The chain employs TRBV20-1 and TRBJ1-6; perhaps TRBD1 as D (6 bases). CDR1 is DFQATT and CDR2 is SNEGSKA in the germline V gene (reference sequence). The length of the CDR3 is 15 residues. The V gene lost 3 bases and the J gene lost 8 bases, with 17 bases spanning the gap. The DNA of the CDR3 is TGCAGTGCTAGTCAATCCCAGGGGTGGGATTCACCCCTCCACTTT. Its protein product is CSASQSQGWDSPLHF.

This clonotype was seen a handful of times. The chain combines TRBV7-3 with TRBJ1-2; 12 positions match TRBD1. The V gene's germline CDR1 is SGHTA and CDR2 FQGTGA. This CDR3 has 17 residues. J gave up 1 base and V 5 bases, and 8 bases lay outside the gene matches. The CDR3 region has the DNA TGTGCCAGCAGCCCGGGGGGACAGGGGGCTTATAACTATGGCTACACCTTC. It yields the protein CASSPGGQGAYNYGYTF.

Comments on this clonotype: A clone one base away is much larger, so this may be a read error. The chain's CDR3 is CASSPNTGPYEQYF. The CDR3 nucleotides read TGTGCCAGCAGTCCCAATACAGGGCCCTACGAGCAGTACTTC. The chain uses TRBV6-5 and TRBJ2-7, with D maybe TRBD1 (6 bases). The CDR3 extends over 14 amino acids. Per germline, CDR1 MNHEY and CDR2 SVGAGI. V lost 5 bases and J lost 2, with 13 bases in between.

Comment on this clonotype: The junction shows a germline mismatch at one end, possibly a read error. This chain joins TRBV10-3 and TRBJ2-5, with 10 bases identical to TRBD1. TRBJ2-7 matches the DNA end more closely, so the J call is doubtful. This CDR3 is 14 amino acids long. The germline CDR1 and CDR2 sequences are ENHRY and SYGVKD. CDR3 region: CAITGTGVMGEQYF. The CDR3 nucleotides read TGCGCCATCACCGGGACAGGGGTGATGGGCGAGCAGTACTTC.

This clonotype was counted a few times. The rearrangement links TRBV7-9 to TRBJ1-1; 8 bases agree with TRBD1. V lost 1 base to trimming and J lost 6 bases; unmatched junction nucleotides: 1. The germline gives CDR1 SEHNR, CDR2 FQNEAQ (reference sequence). The CDR3 sequence is 13 residues long. The CDR3 loop is CASSLEQGAEAFF. The CDR3 DNA reads as TGTGCCAGCAGCTTAGAACAGGGGGCTGAAGCTTTCTTT.

This clonotype was detected ten times or more. The rearrangement uses TRBV7-2 and TRBJ2-3, with TRBD1 matching 11 bases. Germline CDR1 SGHTA, CDR2 FQGNSA. V dropped 5 bases and J dropped 4; count of bases not matched to a gene: 5. The CDR3 extends over 15 amino acids. CDR3 region: CASSPRDRGADTQYF. The CDR3 DNA reads as TGTGCCAGCAGCCCCCGGGACAGGGGGGCAGATACGCAGTATTTT.

The gene calls are TRBV4-1 and TRBJ2-1; 9 bases align to TRBD1. CDR3 length equals 16 residues. CDR1 is MGHRA and CDR2 is YSYEKL in the germline V gene. The V and J ends lost 3 bases and 2 bases, in that order; junction bases with no gene match: 5. The CDR3 region has the DNA TGCGCCAGCAGCCATGTGGGACAGGGCCCCTACAATGAGCAGTTCTTC. This codes for CASSHVGQGPYNEQFF.

In this sample, this clonotype turned up a few times. This rearrangement joins TRBV12-3 or TRBV12-4 to TRBJ2-1; the D gene is possibly TRBD1 (5 bases). V lost 6 bases and J 12 bases, leaving 24 bases between the germline ends. CDR3 length equals 15 residues. In nucleotides, the CDR3 is TGTGCCAGCAGGCGAACCCAGGGATTGTTCGGTGGGCAGTTCTTC. This encodes CASRRTQGLFGGQFF.

Only a few counts were recorded for this clonotype. V gene TRBV5-1 combines with J gene TRBJ2-4, with TRBD1 as a possible D gene (6 bases). The J call is doubtful: the DNA matches TRBJ2-7 better. In germline, CDR1 is SGHRS, CDR2 YFSETQ. The CDR3 loop spans 14 amino acids. The CDR3 here is CASSLNHREYEQYF. The CDR3 DNA reads as TGCGCCAGCAGCTTAAATCACAGGGAATACGAGCAGTACTTC.

The chain has TRBV6-5 and TRBJ1-1; D gene ambiguous. V shed 4 bases and J shed 10 bases, with 19 bases lying between them. CDR1 MNHEY and CDR2 SVGAGI come from the germline V gene. The CDR3 covers 14 residues. In DNA form, the CDR3 reads TGTGCCAGCAGTTCTCCCACAGTAAGCCTGAGAGCTTTCTTT. It codes for CASSSPTVSLRAFF.

This clonotype was detected a few times. V gene TRBV5-6 combines with J gene TRBJ2-5; D perhaps matches TRBD2 (6 bases). The J call may be incorrect, as the DNA end agrees better with TRBJ2-7. CDR1 and CDR2 (germline): SGHDT, YYEEEE. There are 14 residues in the CDR3. The chain's CDR3 is CASSWRDRIYEQYF. For the CDR3, the DNA is TGTGCCAGCAGCTGGAGGGACCGAATCTACGAGCAGTACTTC.

This clonotype was detected only a few times. The chain carries TRBV7-2 and TRBJ2-3; TRBD2 matches 15 bases. The CDR3 has 16 residues. V was clipped by 7 bases and J by 3 bases; unmatched bases: 5. Germline assignment: CDR1 SGHTA and CDR2 FQGNSA. CDR3 amino acids: CASTPGTSGGTDTQYF. As DNA, the CDR3 is TGTGCCAGCACTCCGGGGACTAGCGGGGGGACAGATACGCAGTATTTT.

This clonotype was found a few times. This chain uses TRBV6-6 with TRBJ2-3; 8 nucleotides match TRBD1. This CDR3 region has 14 residues. In germline, CDR1 is MNHNY, CDR2 SVGAGI (reference sequence). Trimming removed 2 bases from V and 4 bases from J; junction bases left unmatched: 2. CDR3 region: CASSYDRGSDTQYF. Written as DNA, the CDR3 is TGTGCCAGCAGTTACGACAGGGGATCAGATACGCAGTATTTT.

This clonotype was found a few times. The genes are TRBV12-3 or TRBV12-4 and TRBJ1-5, with 9 bases fitting TRBD1. V was clipped by 0 bases and J by 13 bases; unmatched bases: 7. The CDR3 is made up of 14 amino acids. The CDR3 reads CASSLARRGQGQHF. In nucleotides, the CDR3 is TGTGCCAGCAGTTTAGCGCGGAGGGGACAGGGTCAGCATTTT.

This clonotype was seen more than once but under ten times. The chain combines TRBV7-8 with TRBJ2-1, with D tentatively TRBD1 (7 bases). V lost 5 bases, J lost 3 bases, and 26 bases lay in between. The CDR3 length is 19 residues. From germline, CDR1 is SGHVS and CDR2 FQNEAQ. The DNA of the CDR3 is TGTGCCAGCAGCCGGCTGAAAATAGATGGACAGGACTACTACAATGAGCAGTTCTTC. This gives the protein CASSRLKIDGQDYYNEQFF.

The V gene is TRBV5-1, the J gene TRBJ2-7; D gene unclear. The V and J ends lost 4 bases and 0 bases respectively, with 14 bases between them. This CDR3 spans 15 amino acids. From germline, CDR1 is SGHRS and CDR2 YFSETQ. The CDR3 sequence: CASSVELARSYEQYF. CDR3 nucleotide sequence: TGCGCCAGCAGCGTGGAGCTGGCTCGCTCCTACGAGCAGTACTTC.

The gene calls are TRBV5-5 and TRBJ2-7, with D tentatively TRBD2 (8 bases). The V gene lost 6 bases and the J gene lost 5 bases, with 24 bases spanning the gap. CDR1 SGHKS and CDR2 YYEKEE come from the germline V gene (reference sequence). The CDR3 contains 16 residues. The CDR3 DNA follows: TGTGCCAGCACCTTTCCCCCGACGGGAGGGGGCGACGAGCAGTACTTC. This codes for CASTFPPTGGGDEQYF.

The chain links TRBV5-1 to TRBJ2-3, with 7 bases identical to TRBD2. The germline gives CDR1 SGHRS, CDR2 YFSETQ. The CDR3 has 16 amino acids. V was pared by 3 bases and J by 1 base, with 8 bases of the junction left unmatched. CDR3 residues: CASSSGDYPRTDTQYF. Written as DNA, the CDR3 is TGCGCCAGCAGCTCCGGGGACTACCCTCGCACAGATACGCAGTATTTT.

The J gene is TRBJ2-3, the V gene TRBV12-5, with 10 bases aligning to TRBD2. Germline-derived CDR1 and CDR2 are LGHNT and FRNRAP. The length of the CDR3 is 19 residues. J lost 0 bases, V lost 3 bases, and 12 bases had no gene match. The CDR3 sequence is CASGFTLAGNFSSTDTQYF. In DNA form, the CDR3 reads TGTGCTAGTGGTTTTACACTAGCGGGGAATTTTTCTAGCACAGATACGCAGTATTTT.

The chain is built from TRBV4-1 and TRBJ2-1; no definite D call. The germline CDR1 and CDR2 sequences are MGHRA and YSYEKL. Trimming stripped 1 base from V and 2 bases from J, with 9 bases between. The CDR3 runs 15 residues. CDR3 protein: CASSQAPDTYNEQFF. The CDR3 bases are TGCGCCAGCAGCCAAGCTCCCGACACCTACAATGAGCAGTTCTTC.

The rearrangement links TRBV5-1 to TRBJ2-7; 10 nucleotides align to TRBD1. V lost 4 bases, J lost 2 bases, and 6 bases stayed unmatched. The CDR3 covers 15 residues. Germline V CDR1 and CDR2: SGHRS, YFSETQ. This CDR3 is CASSPDGQGAYEQYF. Here the CDR3 DNA reads TGCGCCAGCAGCCCGGACGGACAGGGGGCCTACGAGCAGTACTTC. Full variable domain (rest looked up from reference TRBV5-1 and TRBJ2-7): KAGVTQTPRYLIKTRGQQVTLSCSPISGHRSVSWYQQTPGQGLQFLFEYFSETQRNKGNFPGRFSGRQFSNSRSEMNVSTLELGDSALYLCASSPDGQGAYEQYFGPGTRLTVT.

The rearrangement uses TRBV28 and TRBJ2-3, with a possible D match to TRBD2 (5 bases). CDR1 MDHEN and CDR2 SYDVKM come from the germline V gene. This CDR3 has 14 amino acids. V shed 5 bases and J shed 0 bases, with 9 bases lying between them. Here the CDR3 DNA reads TGTGCCAGCAGTCAGCGGCGTAGCACAGATACGCAGTATTTT. Translating gives CASSQRRSTDTQYF.

This clonotype came up a few times. V and J are TRBV4-1 and TRBJ1-4; D gene unclear. The CDR3 extends over 15 amino acids. V was pared by 2 bases and J by 5 bases, with 12 bases between. The germline V gene encodes CDR1 MGHRA and CDR2 YSYEKL. The chain's CDR3 is CASSQIMRPNEKLFF. The CDR3 DNA reads TGCGCCAGCAGCCAAATCATGAGGCCGAATGAAAAACTGTTTTTT.

This clonotype was counted between two and nine times. This rearrangement joins TRBV20-1 to TRBJ1-6; D may be TRBD1 (6 bases). Looked up from germline, CDR1 is DFQATT and CDR2 is SNEGSKA (reference sequence). The CDR3 extends over 15 amino acids. The V end was cut by 6 bases, the J end by 1 base, with 13 bases between. The chain's CDR3 is CSAKQGLSYNSPLHF. In nucleotides, the CDR3 is TGCAGTGCGAAACAGGGTTTGTCCTATAATTCACCCCTCCACTTT.